The 26 T cell receptor beta chains listed next were all sequenced from one sample in a study of blood T cell repertoires in COVID-19. Clones were read by immunoSEQ multiplex PCR, and TCRdb kept only the in-frame ones, dropping some. The sample lists a few hundred thousand clones, roughly 85% occurring once. Sequencing was done on a sample of PBMCs or T cells enriched from blood (not recorded which). Receptors were obtained from a man aged 40-50 years who had been exposed to COVID-19.

There are a few counts of this clone. V gene TRBV5-1 combines with J gene TRBJ2-2, with 7 bases fitting TRBD1. The CDR3 runs 18 residues. V shed 2 bases and J 0 bases; nucleotides not matched to a gene: 10. The V gene's germline CDR1 is SGHRS and CDR2 YFSETQ. The CDR3 protein is CASSLRSGTATNTGELFF. CDR3 nucleotides: TGCGCCAGCAGCTTAAGATCCGGGACAGCAACGAACACCGGGGAGCTGTTTTTT.

The rearrangement joins TRBV30 to TRBJ2-3, with D perhaps TRBD2 (5 bases). Germline values: CDR1 GTSNPN, CDR2 SVGIG (reference sequence). With 3 bases removed from V and 6 bases from J, the gap between germline ends came to 10 bases. This CDR3 is 12 amino acids long. The CDR3 reads CAWSAGGDTQYF. The DNA for the CDR3 is TGTGCCTGGAGCGCGGGCGGGGATACGCAGTATTTT.

The rearrangement joins TRBV7-3 to TRBJ1-5, with TRBD1 as a possible D gene (5 bases). The ends were cut back, 2 bases at V and 6 bases at J, with 8 bases in the middle. The CDR3 length is 13 residues. Germline V gene lookup returns CDR1 SGHTA and CDR2 FQGTGA. The CDR3 here is CASSLYTGQPQHF. CDR3 bases: TGTGCCAGCAGCTTATATACAGGTCAGCCCCAGCATTTT.

The chain couples TRBV15 to TRBJ2-3; a possible D gene is TRBD2 (5 bases). The CDR3 is 15 residues long. Germline V gene lookup returns CDR1 LNHNV and CDR2 YYDKDF (reference sequence). Trimming removed 0 bases from V and 3 bases from J, with 10 bases in between. The CDR3 reads CATSRDRGRTDTQYF. The CDR3 DNA reads TGTGCCACCAGCAGAGATCGTGGGAGAACAGATACGCAGTATTTT.

The V gene is TRBV2, the J gene TRBJ2-3; D is unclear. CDR3 length equals 16 residues. The germline V gene has CDR1 SNHLY and CDR2 FYNNEI. V lost 1 base, J lost 1 base, and 12 bases lay in between. The CDR3 protein is CASSEVPSPGTDTQYF. The CDR3 DNA is TGTGCCAGCAGTGAAGTTCCGTCACCGGGCACAGATACGCAGTATTTT.

This sequence joins TRBV14 and TRBJ2-5; D ambiguous. V gave up 1 base and J gave up 4 bases, with 4 bases separating them. The CDR3 spans 12 residues. Germline lookup yields CDR1 SGHDN and CDR2 FVKESK. CDR3 amino acids: CASSQVRETQYF. The CDR3 region has the DNA TGTGCCAGCAGCCAAGTCAGAGAGACCCAGTACTTC.

The genes are TRBV12-3 or TRBV12-4 and TRBJ1-3; D is undetermined. The CDR3 is 13 residues long. Trimming took off 7 bases at V and 0 bases at J, with 7 bases between the two ends. In DNA form, the CDR3 reads TGTGCCAGCATCTCGGTCTCTGGAAACACCATATATTTT. Protein sequence: CASISVSGNTIYF.

The J gene is TRBJ1-2, the V gene TRBV2; unclear D gene. The CDR3 runs 14 residues. Germline values: CDR1 SNHLY, CDR2 FYNNEI. V lost 7 bases and J lost 9, with 21 bases in between. The CDR3 DNA is TGTGCCAGCACTGGGAACGGGCAGGCCGGGAGCTACACCTTC. Its protein product is CASTGNGQAGSYTF.

This clone was detected once. The chain links TRBV5-4 to TRBJ2-1; TRBD2 matches at 8 bases. Germline V lookup: CDR1 SGHNT, CDR2 YYREEE (reference sequence). After removal of 0 bases from V and 5 bases from J, the junction contained 4 bases not matched to a gene. The CDR3 loop spans 15 amino acids. In DNA form, the CDR3 reads TGTGCCAGCAGCTTGGACCAGCGGGGGAACAATGAGCAGTTCTTC. Its translation is CASSLDQRGNNEQFF.

The rearrangement uses TRBV2 and TRBJ2-5, with a tentative D call TRBD1 (6 bases). Germline V CDR1 and CDR2: SNHLY, FYNNEI. This CDR3 is built from 16 residues. V was pared by 5 bases and J by 2 bases, with 18 bases between. CDR3 nucleotides: TGTGCCAGCAGTCAACGTAACAGCAGGGGACAAGAGACCCAGTACTTC. Amino acids: CASSQRNSRGQETQYF.

The rearrangement links TRBV3-1 (or the pseudogene TRBV3-2) to TRBJ2-6; TRBD1 agrees at 12 bases. This CDR3 region has 20 residues. Looked up from germline, CDR1 is LGHDT and CDR2 is YNNKEL (reference sequence). V lost 1 base and J lost 1; bases outside the gene matches: 8. The CDR3 loop reads CASSQVRGTGGISGANVLTF. The CDR3 DNA reads TGTGCCAGCAGCCAAGTAAGAGGGACAGGGGGCATATCTGGGGCCAACGTCCTGACTTTC.

J is TRBJ1-1 and V is TRBV13; D is unresolved. The CDR3 spans 17 residues. V was trimmed by 7 bases and J by 1 base, leaving 22 bases between them. Germline values: CDR1 PRHDT, CDR2 FYEKMQ (reference sequence). The CDR3 protein is CASKILFRDTENTEAFF. For the CDR3, the DNA is TGTGCCAGCAAAATCCTATTCCGAGACACCGAGAACACTGAAGCTTTCTTT.

The J gene is TRBJ2-1, the V gene TRBV12-3 or TRBV12-4; no clear D gene. V lost 2 bases and J 15 bases, leaving 14 bases between the germline ends. The CDR3 is 12 residues long. CDR3 amino acids: CASSLQWAALFF. CDR3 nucleotide sequence: TGTGCCAGCAGTTTACAGTGGGCCGCCCTGTTCTTC.

The V call is TRBV5-8, the J call TRBJ2-6, with D possibly being TRBD1 (5 bases). V lost 1 base to trimming and J lost 0 bases, with 5 bases between them. Germline V lookup: CDR1 SGHTS, CDR2 YDEGEE. CDR3 length equals 15 residues. The CDR3 DNA sequence: TGTGCCAGCAGCTTGCAGGGCTCTGGGGCCAACGTCCTGACTTTC. Translation: CASSLQGSGANVLTF.

This chain connects TRBV29-1 to TRBJ2-7; D may be TRBD1 (6 bases). Trimming removed 5 bases at V and 3 bases at J, with 11 bases between. CDR1 is SQVTM, CDR2 ANQGSEA, per germline. The CDR3 is 12 amino acids. As DNA, the CDR3 is TGCAGCGTTAGGGGGACGGACTACGAGCAGTACTTC. This translates into CSVRGTDYEQYF.

The CDR3 nucleotides are TGCGCCAGCCGCCCGGGACTGCTCTTGGAGACCCAGTACTTC. Its protein is CASRPGLLLETQYF. The V gene is TRBV5-1, the J gene TRBJ2-5; D perhaps matches TRBD2 (6 bases). The V end lost 7 bases, the J end lost 5 bases, and 18 bases lay between the germline ends. Germline V gene data show CDR1 as SGHRS and CDR2 as YFSETQ. This CDR3 region has 14 residues. Together with reference TRBV5-1 and TRBJ2-5, the CDR3 gives the full variable domain: KAGVTQTPRYLIKTRGQQVTLSCSPISGHRSVSWYQQTPGQGLQFLFEYFSETQRNKGNFPGRFSGRQFSNSRSEMNVSTLELGDSALYLCASRPGLLLETQYFGPGTRLLVL.

The chain links TRBV10-3 to TRBJ2-5; 8 bases match TRBD2. The CDR3 sequence is 17 residues long. J gave up 4 bases and V 0 bases, and 10 bases lay outside the gene matches. CDR1 and CDR2 from the germline V gene are ENHRY and SYGVKD. CDR3 in DNA: TGTGCCATCAGTGAGTCGGAAGTAGCGGGAACGACAGAGACCCAGTACTTC. Amino acid sequence: CAISESEVAGTTETQYF.

This clone was detected a few times. The chain uses TRBV7-3 and TRBJ2-2, with a tentative D call TRBD2 (6 bases). The CDR3 length is 15 residues. Germline assignment: CDR1 SGHTA and CDR2 FQGTGA. The V end was cut by 5 bases, the J end by 7 bases, with 17 bases between. Here the CDR3 DNA reads TGTGCCAGCAGCCCATACTCCTACGGGAGCGGGGAGCTGTTTTTT. It codes for CASSPYSYGSGELFF.

The chain uses TRBV6-5 and TRBJ1-2; D gene uncertain. The ends were cut back, 7 bases at V and 8 bases at J, with 20 bases in the middle. There are 14 residues in the CDR3. The germline V gene has CDR1 MNHEY and CDR2 SVGAGI. CDR3 in amino acids: CASNPTGGSGGYTF. The CDR3 nucleotides read TGTGCCAGCAACCCCACGGGTGGCAGTGGGGGCTACACCTTC.

This chain connects TRBV19 to TRBJ2-2; 8 nucleotides align to TRBD1. Per germline, CDR1 LNHDA and CDR2 SQIVND (reference sequence). The CDR3 is made up of 14 amino acids. V shed 8 bases and J 2 bases; nucleotides not matched to a gene: 4. The chain's CDR3 is CASETGVNTGELFF. CDR3 in DNA: TGTGCCAGTGAGACAGGGGTTAACACCGGGGAGCTGTTTTTT.

The CDR3 sequence: CSVADLDRTNYGYTF. The CDR3 DNA reads as TGCAGCGTTGCTGACCTGGACAGGACTAACTATGGCTACACCTTC. The gene calls are TRBV29-1 and TRBJ1-2; 7 positions agree with TRBD1. Germline values: CDR1 SQVTM, CDR2 ANQGSEA. The CDR3 has 15 residues. V lost 4 bases to trimming and J lost 0 bases; unmatched junction nucleotides: 8.

The chain employs TRBV5-8 and TRBJ2-1; D gene uncertain. Germline V gene sequence: CDR1 SGHTS, CDR2 YDEGEE. Trimming took off 4 bases at V and 1 base at J, with 18 bases between the two ends. This CDR3 is built from 17 residues. The CDR3 here is CASSLIAGALSYNEQFF. CDR3 nucleotides: TGTGCCAGCAGCCTGATTGCTGGAGCGCTTTCCTACAATGAGCAGTTCTTC.

The CDR3 nucleotides are TGTGCCAGCGGAAGACAGGACAGGAAGACCTTC. Translation: CASGRQDRKTF. The genes are TRBV6-5 and TRBJ1-2; 7 bases agree with TRBD1. This CDR3 region has 11 residues. V was clipped by 8 bases and J by 14 bases; unmatched bases: 11. Germline CDR1 and CDR2: MNHEY and SVGAGI.

The CDR3 DNA is TGCGCCAGCAGCTCGGGGCCGGGGGAGAACACTGAAGCTTTCTTT. Its protein is CASSSGPGENTEAFF. This sequence joins TRBV5-1 and TRBJ1-1, with D possibly TRBD1 on 5 matching bases. The CDR3 is 15 residues long. The V gene lost 3 bases and the J gene lost 1 base, with 13 bases spanning the gap. Per germline, CDR1 SGHRS and CDR2 YFSETQ.

This clone was found once. This chain joins TRBV7-3 and TRBJ2-5, with D perhaps matching TRBD2 (5 bases). The germline V and J ends were trimmed by 5 bases and 5 bases, with 6 bases remaining between them. The germline V gene encodes CDR1 SGHTA and CDR2 FQGTGA. This CDR3 has 11 amino acids. The CDR3 reads CASSGGETQYF. In DNA form, the CDR3 reads TGTGCCAGCAGCGGCGGGGAGACCCAGTACTTC.

The rearrangement uses TRBV5-8 and TRBJ1-4, with 9 bases identical to TRBD1. Germline assignment: CDR1 SGHTS and CDR2 YDEGEE. The CDR3 is 15 residues long. Trimming took 3 bases from V and 7 from J; bases not matched to a gene: 7. CDR3 amino acids: CASSSTGQGPEKLFF. CDR3 nucleotide sequence: TGTGCCAGCAGCTCGACGGGACAGGGTCCTGAAAAACTGTTTTTT.